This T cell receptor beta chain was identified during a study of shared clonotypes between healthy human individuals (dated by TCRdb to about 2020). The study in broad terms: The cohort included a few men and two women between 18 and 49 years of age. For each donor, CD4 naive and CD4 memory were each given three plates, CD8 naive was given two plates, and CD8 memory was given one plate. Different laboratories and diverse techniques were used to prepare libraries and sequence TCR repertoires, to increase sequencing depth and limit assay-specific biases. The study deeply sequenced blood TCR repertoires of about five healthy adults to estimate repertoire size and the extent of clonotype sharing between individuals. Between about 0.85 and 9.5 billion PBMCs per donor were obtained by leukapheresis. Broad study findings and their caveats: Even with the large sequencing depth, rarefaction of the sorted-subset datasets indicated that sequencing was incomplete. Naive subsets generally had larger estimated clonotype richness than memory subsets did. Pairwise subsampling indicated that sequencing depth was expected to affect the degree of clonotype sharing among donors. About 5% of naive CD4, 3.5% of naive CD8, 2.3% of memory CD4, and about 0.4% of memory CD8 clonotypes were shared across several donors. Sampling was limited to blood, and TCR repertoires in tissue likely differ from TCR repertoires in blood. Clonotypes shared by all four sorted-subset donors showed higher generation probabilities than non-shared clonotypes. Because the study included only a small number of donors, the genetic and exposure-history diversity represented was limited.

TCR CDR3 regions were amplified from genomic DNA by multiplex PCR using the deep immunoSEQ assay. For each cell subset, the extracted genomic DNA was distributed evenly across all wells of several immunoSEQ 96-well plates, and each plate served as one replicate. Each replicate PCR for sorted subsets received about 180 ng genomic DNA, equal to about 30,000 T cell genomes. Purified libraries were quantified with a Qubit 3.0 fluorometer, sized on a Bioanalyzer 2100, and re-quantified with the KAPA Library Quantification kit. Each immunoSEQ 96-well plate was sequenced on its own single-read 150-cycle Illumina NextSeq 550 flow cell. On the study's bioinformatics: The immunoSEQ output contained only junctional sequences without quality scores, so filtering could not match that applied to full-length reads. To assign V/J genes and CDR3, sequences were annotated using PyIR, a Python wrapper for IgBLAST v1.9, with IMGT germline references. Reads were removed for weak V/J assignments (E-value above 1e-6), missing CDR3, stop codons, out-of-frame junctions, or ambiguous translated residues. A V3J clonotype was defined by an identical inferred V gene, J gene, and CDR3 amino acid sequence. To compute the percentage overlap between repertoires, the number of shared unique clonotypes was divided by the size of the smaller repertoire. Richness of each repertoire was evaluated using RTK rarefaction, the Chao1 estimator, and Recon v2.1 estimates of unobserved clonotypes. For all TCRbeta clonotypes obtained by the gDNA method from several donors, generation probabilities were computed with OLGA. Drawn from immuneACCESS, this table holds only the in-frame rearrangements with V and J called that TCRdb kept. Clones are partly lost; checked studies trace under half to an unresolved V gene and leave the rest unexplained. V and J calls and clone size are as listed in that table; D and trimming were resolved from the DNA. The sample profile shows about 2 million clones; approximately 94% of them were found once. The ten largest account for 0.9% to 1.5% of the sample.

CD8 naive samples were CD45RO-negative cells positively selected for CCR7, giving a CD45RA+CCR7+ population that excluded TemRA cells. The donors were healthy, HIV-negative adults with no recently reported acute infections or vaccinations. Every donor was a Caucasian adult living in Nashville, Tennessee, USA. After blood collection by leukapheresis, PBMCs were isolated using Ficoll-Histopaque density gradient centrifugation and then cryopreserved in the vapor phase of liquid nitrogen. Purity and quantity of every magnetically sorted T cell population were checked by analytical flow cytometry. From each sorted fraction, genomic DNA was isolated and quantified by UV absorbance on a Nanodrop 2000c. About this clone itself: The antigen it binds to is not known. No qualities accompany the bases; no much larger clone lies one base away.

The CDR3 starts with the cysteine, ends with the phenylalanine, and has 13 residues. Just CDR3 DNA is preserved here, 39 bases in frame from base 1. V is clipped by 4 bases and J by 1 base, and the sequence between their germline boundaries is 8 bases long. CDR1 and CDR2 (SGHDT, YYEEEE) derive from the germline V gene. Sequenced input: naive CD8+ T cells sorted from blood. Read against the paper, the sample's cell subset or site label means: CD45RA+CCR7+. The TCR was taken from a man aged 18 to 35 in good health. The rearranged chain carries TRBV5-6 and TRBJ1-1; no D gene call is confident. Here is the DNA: TGTGCCAGCAGCCAGTCCCCGAACACTGAAGCTTTCTTT. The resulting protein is CASSQSPNTEAFF.